A single TCR beta chain is shown here with its context. The sample belongs to a study of blood T cell repertoires in COVID-19. Study-wide background: Samples taken during acute and convalescent COVID-19 were collected in the United States, Italy and Spain. PBMCs, B-cell-depleted T cells, or T cells were the source of the cDNA or gDNA that made up the material.

Per the germline V gene, CDR1 is MDHEN and CDR2 is SYDVKM. The CDR3 consists of 13 residues. Trimming cost V 7 bases and J 2 bases, with 9 bases left between them. In the source study's methods: For nucleated cells, counts were estimated from reference gene primer amplification. Profiled with immunoSEQ multiplex PCR; TCRdb holds only in-frame clones, not every one. The DNA was the basis for D and trimming; V, J and clone size are from that table. There are about 140,000 clones in the sample; roughly 79% occur only once, and approximately 8.6% lies in the top ten. The source is a middle-aged man with active or convalescent COVID-19. The chain combines TRBV28 with TRBJ1-3; tentatively, D is TRBD1 (6 bases). Sequenced: peripheral blood. The DNA of the CDR3 is TGTGCCAGCACTTCAGGGGCTGGAAACACCATATATTTT. This gives the protein CASTSGAGNTIYF.